This is a list of T cell receptor beta chains from one sample in a study of graft-versus-host responses after intestinal transplantation. TCRdb keeps only in-frame clones here, not all; method: immunoSEQ multiplex PCR. The table shows about 85,000 clones, with 75% to 95% occurring only once. No cognate antigen is known for these TCRs. Here the sequenced sample was unstimulated CD8+ T cells sorted from spleen or lymph node cells, taken before transplant. The receptor source for this set is a human donor who was the organ donor for an intestinal transplant. CDR3s include the opening cysteine and the closing phenylalanine or tryptophan. The D gene is left open where the match is weak. The size entry is marked missing in some rows and otherwise reads once, few, many or a size class.

TRBD1	TRBV5-5	NA	TRBJ2-2	CASSRDRMALNTGELFF	TGTGCCAGCAGCCGGGACAGGATGGCCTTGAACACCGGGGAGCTGTTTTTT
NA	TRBV19	NA	TRBJ1-1	CASSIPGGALGAFF	TGTGCCAGTAGTATCCCGGGGGGCGCTTTGGGTGCTTTCTTT
NA	TRBV6-1	once	TRBJ1-2	CASSEGPWWGYTF	TGTGCCAGCAGTGAAGGCCCTTGGTGGGGCTACACCTTC
NA	TRBV19	NA	TRBJ2-7	CASSIRAGGTSYEQYF	TGTGCCAGTAGTATAAGGGCAGGCGGGACCTCCTACGAGCAGTACTTC
NA	TRBV2	NA	TRBJ1-1	CASSDHTLNTEAFF	TGTGCCAGCAGTGACCATACTCTGAACACTGAAGCTTTCTTT
NA	TRBV27	NA	TRBJ2-5	CASSSRDGQETQYF	TGTGCCAGCAGTTCCCGGGACGGTCAAGAGACCCAGTACTTC
NA	TRBV7-9	NA	TRBJ2-2	CASSWPSGGELFF	TGTGCCAGCAGCTGGCCGTCGGGAGGGGAGCTGTTTTTT
TRBD1	TRBV27	once	TRBJ2-5	CASRKQGQYQETQYF	TGTGCCAGCCGTAAACAGGGGCAGTACCAAGAGACCCAGTACTTC
TRBD1	TRBV5-4	NA	TRBJ1-1	CASSWDSTTNTEAFF	TGTGCCAGCAGTTGGGACAGCACCACTAACACTGAAGCTTTCTTT
TRBD1	TRBV5-1	NA	TRBJ1-4	CASSLGTAGNEKLFF	TGCGCCAGCAGCCTAGGGACAGCCGGTAATGAAAAACTGTTTTTT
TRBD1	TRBV11-3	NA	TRBJ2-3	CASSSRTGGTDTQYF	TGTGCCAGCAGCTCTAGGACAGGGGGCACAGATACGCAGTATTTT
NA	TRBV19	NA	TRBJ1-6	CASSIVTVYNSPLHF	TGTGCCAGTAGTATCGTGACAGTCTATAATTCACCCCTCCACTTT
TRBD2	TRBV9	NA	TRBJ2-7	CASSLLAGGNEQYF	TGTGCCAGCAGCCTCCTAGCGGGGGGGAACGAGCAGTACTTC
TRBD1	TRBV4-1	NA	TRBJ2-5	CASSEDTGVAQETQYF	TGCGCCAGCAGCGAAGACACAGGGGTAGCCCAAGAGACCCAGTACTTC
TRBD2	TRBV9	NA	TRBJ2-3	CASSASGGSSADTQYF	TGTGCCAGCAGCGCCAGCGGGGGCAGCTCGGCAGATACGCAGTATTTT
NA	TRBV19	NA	TRBJ1-1	CASSLGTPSTGPMNTEAFF	TGTGCCAGTAGTTTGGGCACACCCTCGACAGGACCCATGAACACTGAAGCTTTCTTT
NA	TRBV5-6	NA	TRBJ1-5	CASSLSGSNQPQHF	TGTGCCAGCAGCTTGTCCGGCTCCAATCAGCCCCAGCATTTT
TRBD2	TRBV9	NA	TRBJ2-1	CATSGSLGNEQFF	TGTGCCACTAGCGGGAGTTTAGGCAATGAGCAGTTCTTC
NA	TRBV14	NA	TRBJ1-1	CASSPREGTEAFF	TGTGCCAGCAGCCCACGGGAGGGGACTGAAGCTTTCTTT
TRBD2	TRBV5-1	NA	TRBJ2-2	CATHPGLAGQSNTGELFF	TGCGCCACCCATCCGGGACTAGCGGGCCAATCGAACACCGGGGAGCTGTTTTTT
NA	TRBV5-6	once	TRBJ1-6	CASSLEGLLNSPLHF	TGTGCCAGCAGCTTGGAGGGACTACTTAATTCACCCCTCCACTTT
TRBD2	TRBV4-1	NA	TRBJ2-7	CASSATSGRAYEQYF	TGCGCCAGCAGCGCGACTAGCGGGAGGGCCTACGAGCAGTACTTC
NA	TRBV6-5	NA	TRBJ2-5	CASSSLGTFQETQYF	TGTGCCAGCAGTTCCCTCGGGACTTTCCAAGAGACCCAGTACTTC
NA	TRBV6-5	NA	TRBJ2-1	CAGGRYNEQFF	TGTGCCGGAGGCCGCTACAATGAGCAGTTCTTC
NA	TRBV4-2	NA	TRBJ2-2	CASSQDSPGELFF	TGTGCCAGCAGCCAAGATTCTCCCGGGGAGCTGTTTTTT
NA	TRBV15	NA	TRBJ2-1	CATSRDDPGNEQFF	TGTGCCACCAGCAGAGATGATCCGGGGAATGAGCAGTTCTTC
TRBD1	TRBV6-1	NA	TRBJ1-1	CASSEIAGGEAEAFF	TGTGCCAGCAGTGAAATAGCAGGGGGCGAGGCTGAAGCTTTCTTT
TRBD2	TRBV9	NA	TRBJ2-7	CASSTGTSRYEQYF	TGTGCCAGCAGCACAGGGACTAGCAGATACGAGCAGTACTTC
NA	TRBV7-3	NA	TRBJ1-1	CASSSPGTGGAEAFF	TGTGCCAGCAGCTCCCCCGGGACTGGGGGAGCTGAAGCTTTCTTT
TRBD1	TRBV5-6	NA	TRBJ2-1	CASSPGQGYNEQFF	TGTGCCAGCAGCCCCGGACAGGGCTACAATGAGCAGTTCTTC
NA	TRBV5-5	NA	TRBJ1-3	CASRPRQFDSGNTIYF	TGTGCCAGCAGACCTCGACAGTTCGACTCTGGAAACACCATATATTTT
NA	TRBV6-5	NA	TRBJ2-7	CASSYSWGIYEQYF	TGTGCCAGCAGTTACTCGTGGGGGATCTACGAGCAGTACTTC
NA	TRBV6-4	NA	TRBJ1-2	CASSDSLRGGYTF	TGTGCCAGCAGTGACTCGTTGCGAGGTGGCTACACCTTC
NA	TRBV5-1	NA	TRBJ1-1	CASSLELGANTEAFF	TGCGCCAGCAGCTTGGAATTAGGAGCGAACACTGAAGCTTTCTTT
NA	TRBV10-1	few	TRBJ2-5	CASSESAGQETQYF	TGCGCCAGCAGTGAGTCGGCAGGCCAAGAGACCCAGTACTTC
TRBD2	TRBV10-3	NA	TRBJ2-1	CAITTLERGAANEQFF	TGTGCCATCACCACTCTTGAGCGGGGAGCCGCCAATGAGCAGTTCTTC
NA	TRBV5-1	NA	TRBJ1-1	CASSLAGVTGTPNTEAFF	TGCGCCAGCAGCTTGGCTGGGGTAACCGGGACACCGAACACTGAAGCTTTCTTT
NA	TRBV15	NA	TRBJ1-5	CATSSLNQPQHF	TGTGCCACCAGCAGCCTGAATCAGCCCCAGCATTTT
NA	TRBV6-5	NA	TRBJ1-2	CASSYSSHFYGYTF	TGTGCCAGCAGTTACAGTAGCCACTTCTATGGCTACACCTTC